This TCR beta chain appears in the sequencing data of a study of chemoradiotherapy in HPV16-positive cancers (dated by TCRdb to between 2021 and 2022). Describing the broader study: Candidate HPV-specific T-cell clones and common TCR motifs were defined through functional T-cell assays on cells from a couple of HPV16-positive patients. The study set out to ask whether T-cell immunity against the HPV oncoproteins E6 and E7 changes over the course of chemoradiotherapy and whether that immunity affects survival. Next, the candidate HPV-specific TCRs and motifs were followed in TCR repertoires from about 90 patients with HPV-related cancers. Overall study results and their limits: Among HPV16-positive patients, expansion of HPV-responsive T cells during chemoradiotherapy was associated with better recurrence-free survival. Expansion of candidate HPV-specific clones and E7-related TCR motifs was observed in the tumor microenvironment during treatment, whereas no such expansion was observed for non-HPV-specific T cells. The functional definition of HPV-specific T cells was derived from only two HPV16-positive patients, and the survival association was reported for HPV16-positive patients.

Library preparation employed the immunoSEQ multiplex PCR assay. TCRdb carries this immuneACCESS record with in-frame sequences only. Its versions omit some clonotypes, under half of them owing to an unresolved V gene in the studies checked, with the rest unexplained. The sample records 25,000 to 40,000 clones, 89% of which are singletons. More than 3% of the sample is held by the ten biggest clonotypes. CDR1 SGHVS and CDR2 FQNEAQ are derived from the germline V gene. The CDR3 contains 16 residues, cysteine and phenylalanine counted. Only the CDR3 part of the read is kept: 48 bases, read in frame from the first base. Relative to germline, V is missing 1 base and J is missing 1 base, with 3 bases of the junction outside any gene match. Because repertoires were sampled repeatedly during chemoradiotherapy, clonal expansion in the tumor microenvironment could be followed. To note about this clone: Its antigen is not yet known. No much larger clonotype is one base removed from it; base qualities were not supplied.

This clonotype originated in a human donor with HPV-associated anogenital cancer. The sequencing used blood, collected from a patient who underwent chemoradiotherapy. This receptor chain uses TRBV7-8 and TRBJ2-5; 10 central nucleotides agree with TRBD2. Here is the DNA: TGTGCCAGCAGCTTAGTAGTAGCGGGGGGCCAAGAGACCCAGTACTTC. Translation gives CASSLVVAGGQETQYF.